This entry lists 19 T cell receptor beta chains sequenced from one sample in a study of blood T cell repertoires in COVID-19. Sequenced by immunoSEQ multiplex PCR; TCRdb stores in-frame clones only, minus some. The sample records approximately 120,000 clones, around four fifths being singletons. Material: peripheral blood. Receptors were obtained from a man older than 75 with COVID-19, enrolled during active disease.

This clone has just a few counts. The V call is TRBV7-3, the J call TRBJ2-5; D may be TRBD1 (6 bases). The CDR3 sequence is 13 residues long. Trimming removed 5 bases from V and 1 base from J, with 8 bases in between. Germline V gene data show CDR1 as SGHTA and CDR2 as FQGTGA. This CDR3 reads CASSVQGQETQYF. The CDR3 DNA reads TGTGCCAGCAGCGTACAGGGCCAAGAGACCCAGTACTTC.

This clone was counted a few times. V usage is TRBV9 and J usage is TRBJ2-7; 7 bases map to TRBD2. The germline gives CDR1 SGDLS, CDR2 YYNGEE. CDR3 length: 14 residues. Trimming at V came to 3 bases and at J to 4 bases, leaving 7 bases not matched to a gene. CDR3 sequence: CASSAAGRSYEQYF. In DNA, the CDR3 is TGTGCCAGCAGCGCAGCGGGACGGTCTTACGAGCAGTACTTC.

The chain has TRBV5-8 and TRBJ1-2; 10 bases agree with TRBD1. The CDR3 covers 14 residues. V lost 4 bases, J lost 3 bases, and 3 bases stayed unmatched. Germline V gene lookup returns CDR1 SGHTS and CDR2 YDEGEE. In nucleotides, the CDR3 is TGTGCCAGCAGCCTTGGACAGGGGGACTATGGCTACACCTTC. This sequence encodes CASSLGQGDYGYTF.

This clone was seen once. J is TRBJ2-7 and V is TRBV28; TRBD2 agrees at 8 bases. The CDR3 has 14 residues. With V trimmed by 7 bases and J by 7 bases, 12 bases remained unmatched. Germline V gene sequence: CDR1 MDHEN, CDR2 SYDVKM. The CDR3 DNA sequence: TGTGCCAGCACACCGGGGGGGAGCGTCTTTGAGCAGTACTTC. Protein sequence: CASTPGGSVFEQYF. The complete variable domain, with remaining parts taken from reference TRBV28 and TRBJ2-7, reads DVKVTQSSRYLVKRTGEKVFLECVQDMDHENMFWYRQDPGLGLRLIYFSYDVKMKEKGDIPEGYSVSREKKERFSLILESASTNQTSMYLCASTPGGSVFEQYFGPGTRLTVT.

The rearrangement joins TRBV5-6 to TRBJ2-7, with 8 bases that match TRBD1. V lost 3 bases, J lost 4 bases, and 6 bases stayed unmatched. The CDR3 totals 14 residues. CDR1 and CDR2 (germline): SGHDT, YYEEEE. CDR3 DNA sequence: TGTGCCAGCAGCTCCGGGACAGGATTTTACGAGCAGTACTTC. The encoded protein is CASSSGTGFYEQYF.

The chain has TRBV5-4 and TRBJ2-1; the D is unclear. The CDR3 runs 13 residues. Germline assignment: CDR1 SGHNT and CDR2 YYREEE (reference sequence). Trimming took off 0 bases at V and 4 bases at J, with 5 bases between the two ends. The CDR3 coding sequence is TGTGCCAGCAGCTTGGGCAGTTACAATGAGCAGTTCTTC. It translates to CASSLGSYNEQFF.

The V and J genes are TRBV11-2 and TRBJ1-1; D may be TRBD1 (5 bases). The V end was cut by 4 bases, the J end by 5 bases, with 14 bases between. The CDR3 is 14 amino acids. Germline CDR1 and CDR2: SGHAT and FQNNGV. CDR3 loop: CASSSLRGWTEAFF. The DNA of the CDR3 is TGTGCCAGCAGCTCCCTTAGGGGTTGGACTGAAGCTTTCTTT.

This chain uses TRBV15 with TRBJ2-5; 8 bases line up with TRBD2. CDR3 length: 15 amino acids. Germline V gene data show CDR1 as LNHNV and CDR2 as YYDKDF (reference sequence). V lost 5 bases, J lost 1 base, and 6 bases stayed unmatched. CDR3 coding DNA: TGTGCCACCAGCGTTTTAGCGGGATCCCAAGAGACCCAGTACTTC. Its translation is CATSVLAGSQETQYF.

This clone was detected a few times. The chain couples TRBV27 to TRBJ2-7; no reliable D call. The V end lost 1 base, the J end lost 0 bases, and 7 bases lay between the germline ends. Per germline, CDR1 MNHEY and CDR2 SMNVEV (reference sequence). CDR3 size: 14 residues. DNA for the CDR3: TGTGCCAGCAGTTTATGGCCACGCTCCTACGAGCAGTACTTC. It encodes CASSLWPRSYEQYF.

The rearrangement joins TRBV21-1 to TRBJ1-6; TRBD1 was called by the table and not checked on the DNA. TRBV21-1 is termed a pseudogene. CDR3 length equals 16 residues. The CDR3 bases are TGTGCCAGCAGCTCCTGGTACAGGGGAAGAGATTCACCCCTCCACTTT. It encodes CASSSWYRGRDSPLHF.

This chain uses TRBV12-3 or TRBV12-4 with TRBJ1-2; TRBD1 is a possible D gene (6 bases). V gave up 3 bases and J gave up 5 bases, with 10 bases separating them. CDR3 length equals 13 residues. CDR3 in DNA: TGTGCCAGCAGTTTGCGGGGGGCTTATGGCTACACCTTC. Its translation is CASSLRGAYGYTF.

The V and J genes are TRBV15 and TRBJ2-7; perhaps TRBD2 as D (5 bases). V lost 0 bases, J lost 8 bases, and 11 bases lay in between. Germline CDR1 reads LNHNV; CDR2 reads YYDKDF (reference sequence). This CDR3 region has 13 residues. DNA for the CDR3: TGTGCCACCAGCAGAGATGCTAGCTCAAAGCAGTACTTC. Amino acids: CATSRDASSKQYF.

The chain combines TRBV9 with TRBJ2-7, with TRBD2 identical over 7 bases. This CDR3 has 15 residues. V was clipped by 2 bases and J by 4 bases; unmatched bases: 9. CDR1 and CDR2 from the germline V gene are SGDLS and YYNGEE. DNA for the CDR3: TGTGCCAGCAGCGTCGATGGGAGGGCCTCATACGAGCAGTACTTC. Amino acid sequence: CASSVDGRASYEQYF. Based on the CDR3 plus reference TRBV9 and TRBJ2-7, the full variable domain is DSGVTQTPKHLITATGQRVTLRCSPRSGDLSVYWYQQSLDQGLQFLIQYYNGEERAKGNILERFSAQQFPDLHSELNLSSLELGDSALYFCASSVDGRASYEQYFGPGTRLTVT.

The chain combines TRBV27 with TRBJ1-4; 10 bases align to TRBD1. V shed 3 bases and J 6 bases; nucleotides not matched to a gene: 7. Germline CDR1 reads MNHEY; CDR2 reads SMNVEV (reference sequence). This CDR3 spans 16 amino acids. The CDR3 sequence: CASSLGGQGGDEKLFF. CDR3 nucleotide sequence: TGTGCCAGCAGTTTGGGAGGACAGGGGGGGGATGAAAAACTGTTTTTT. Based on the CDR3 plus reference TRBV27 and TRBJ1-4, the full variable domain is EAQVTQNPRYLITVTGKKLTVTCSQNMNHEYMSWYRQDPGLGLRQIYYSMNVEVTDKGDVPEGYKVSRKEKRNFPLILESPSPNQTSLYFCASSLGGQGGDEKLFFGSGTQLSVL.

This clone was seen more than once but under ten times. This chain uses TRBV10-2 with TRBJ2-1; 11 nucleotides align to TRBD2. The CDR3 has 16 residues. Germline values: CDR1 WSHSY, CDR2 SAAADI. The trim removed 1 base at V and 5 bases at J, leaving 4 bases unmatched. For the CDR3, the DNA is TGCGCCAGCAGTGAGTATGCTAGCGGGAGGAACAATGAGCAGTTCTTC. Protein sequence: CASSEYASGRNNEQFF.

The chain joins TRBV19 to TRBJ1-2; 7 bases agree with TRBD1. The CDR3 is 14 residues long. Germline V lookup: CDR1 LNHDA, CDR2 SQIVND (reference sequence). With V trimmed by 4 bases and J by 7 bases, 9 bases remained unmatched. DNA for the CDR3: TGTGCCAGTAGTACGGGACAGTCGAGGGGTGGCTACACCTTC. Translated, it gives CASSTGQSRGGYTF.

The chain uses TRBV5-1 and TRBJ1-4; 9 bases are a match to TRBD1. The germline CDR1 and CDR2 sequences are SGHRS and YFSETQ. Trimming at V came to 7 bases and at J to 4 bases, leaving 2 bases not matched to a gene. This CDR3 is 13 amino acids long. The CDR3 region has the DNA TGCGCCAGCGGACAGGGGCTTAATGAAAAACTGTTTTTT. The encoded protein is CASGQGLNEKLFF.

This chain connects TRBV7-9 to TRBJ2-5, with TRBD2 identical over 9 bases. This CDR3 has 16 residues. J was trimmed by 3 bases and V by 4 bases; bases with no gene match: 9. Germline lookup yields CDR1 SEHNR and CDR2 FQNEAQ (reference sequence). CDR3 in DNA: TGTGCCAGCAGCTACTTAGCGGGAGCGTTTAAAGAGACCCAGTACTTC. This codes for CASSYLAGAFKETQYF.

V gene TRBV10-3 combines with J gene TRBJ2-2; 11 bases fit TRBD2. CDR1 ENHRY and CDR2 SYGVKD come from the germline V gene. J gave up 0 bases and V 8 bases, and 5 bases lay outside the gene matches. The CDR3 is 16 amino acids. CDR3 sequence reads: CAILRTSGPNTGELFF. For the CDR3, the DNA is TGTGCCATCCTTAGGACTAGCGGGCCGAACACCGGGGAGCTGTTTTTT.